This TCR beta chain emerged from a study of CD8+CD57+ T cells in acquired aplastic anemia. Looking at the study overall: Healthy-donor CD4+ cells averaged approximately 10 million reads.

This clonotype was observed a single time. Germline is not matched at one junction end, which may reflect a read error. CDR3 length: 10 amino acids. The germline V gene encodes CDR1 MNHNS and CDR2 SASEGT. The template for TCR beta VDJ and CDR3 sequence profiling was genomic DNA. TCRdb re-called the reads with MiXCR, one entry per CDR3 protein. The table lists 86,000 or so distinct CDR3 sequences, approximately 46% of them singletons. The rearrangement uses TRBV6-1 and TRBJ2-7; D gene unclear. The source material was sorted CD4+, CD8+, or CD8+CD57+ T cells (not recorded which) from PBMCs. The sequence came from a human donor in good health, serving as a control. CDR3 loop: CVSSLYEQYF. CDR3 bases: TGTGTCAGCAGTTTGTACGAGCAGTACTTC.